The clone carrying this TCR beta chain was picked up a small number of times. Its antigen is currently unknown. The sample originates from a study of identical twins. Template switching added a universal primer binding site, and final cDNA carried unique molecular identifiers. TCRdb fed the 5' RACE reads into MiXCR, producing one record per CDR3 protein. The sample has 410,000 or so distinct CDR3 sequences; about a fifth are singletons. Study findings and constraints: Abundant beta clonotypes from cord blood bore fewer insertions; memory repertoires lacked this pattern.

V lost 5 bases and J 0 bases, leaving 14 bases between the germline ends. The V gene's germline CDR1 is MRHNA and CDR2 SNTAGT. This CDR3 spans 16 amino acids. This clonotype was sampled from a man in his fifties or sixties in good health. Sequenced sample: naive T cells sorted from blood. The V gene is TRBV6-4, the J gene TRBJ2-1, with no clear D. Here the CDR3 reads CASSSQAISSYNEQFF. DNA of the CDR3: TGTGCCAGCAGTTCTCAAGCGATTAGCTCCTACAATGAGCAGTTCTTC.